These 2 T cell receptor beta chains were sequenced from one sample in a study of cytomegalovirus exposure and HLA in healthy donors. 13 Jbeta primers and 60 Vbeta primers were used for the PCR. TCRdb's copy holds only in-frame clones and misses some; the assay was immunoSEQ multiplex PCR. The table has 130,000 or so clones, approximately 84% seen once. The material sequenced was PBMCs. These receptors all come from a woman aged 40-49 years in good health and CMV-seronegative.

The genes are TRBV5-6 and TRBJ2-7; maybe TRBD1 (6 bases). The CDR3 spans 17 residues. Trimming pared 4 bases from V and 0 bases from J, leaving 20 bases between. The V gene's germline CDR1 is SGHDT and CDR2 YYEEEE. The CDR3 reads CASSPTNNREDSYEQYF. CDR3 DNA sequence: TGTGCCAGCAGCCCTACAAACAACAGGGAAGACTCCTACGAGCAGTACTTC.

V is TRBV11-2 and J is TRBJ2-1; D is unclear. The CDR3 runs 16 residues. Germline V gene data show CDR1 as SGHAT and CDR2 as FQNNGV. Trimming took 5 bases from V and 0 from J, leaving 14 bases between them. CDR3 DNA sequence: TGTGCCAGCAGCCCCAATCCAAAGAGCTCCTACAATGAGCAGTTCTTC. Its translation: CASSPNPKSSYNEQFF.